One and the same sample provided the 2 T cell receptor beta chains below, sequenced in a study of T cells in Graves' hyperthyroidism and ophthalmopathy. Template material for amplifying TCR beta CDR3 regions consisted of RNA transcripts. RT-PCR in the first round (using the HTBI primer set) targeted the TCR CDR3. In TCRdb, the multiplex PCR reads were re-called with MiXCR into one record per CDR3 protein. The sample carries roughly 110,000 distinct CDR3 sequences, approximately 16% recorded once. What was sequenced was blood. These receptors all stem from a woman aged 45 to 65 with Graves' hyperthyroidism.

In its sample, this clonotype was seen many times. The genes are TRBV4-1 and TRBJ1-5, with 8 bases matching TRBD1. Trimming at V came to 4 bases and at J to 8 bases, leaving 7 bases not matched to a gene. The CDR3 totals 14 residues. Looked up from germline, CDR1 is MGHRA and CDR2 is YSYEKL. The CDR3 spells CASSLGTGGKPQHF. CDR3 sequence (DNA): TGCGCCAGCAGCCTGGGCACAGGGGGAAAGCCCCAGCATTTT.

The sample holds many counts of this clonotype. The CDR3 DNA reads as TGTGCCAGCAGCCTCGGGACAGGACGAGGAATTGACACTGAAGCTTTCTTT. Amino acid sequence: CASSLGTGRGIDTEAFF. The chain carries TRBV12-3 or TRBV12-4 and TRBJ1-1; 8 bases line up with TRBD1. With V trimmed by 6 bases and J by 3 bases, 15 bases remained unmatched. This CDR3 has 17 amino acids.